This TCR beta chain is drawn from a study of graft-versus-host responses after intestinal transplantation. Trimming took 4 bases from V and 6 from J; bases not matched to a gene: 13. Germline CDR1 is LGHNA and CDR2 is YNFKEQ. CDR3 length: 16 amino acids. Data came from immunoSEQ multiplex PCR; TCRdb stores just in-frame clones and leaves some out. The sample has about 97,000 clones; 80% to 95% are singletons. This sequence was found in a human patient who received an intestinal transplant, so some T cells may come from the graft donor. The source material was PBMCs, sampled approximately 470 days after intestinal transplant. V gene TRBV4-2 combines with J gene TRBJ2-3; 7 bases are shared with TRBD2. The CDR3 nucleotides read TGTGCCAGCAGCCCCCTGGGGCGGGGGACGGTTGATACGCAGTATTTT. This gives the protein CASSPLGRGTVDTQYF.